The rows below give T cell receptor beta chains drawn from one sample of a study of blood T cell repertoires in COVID-19. Profiling relied on immunoSEQ multiplex PCR, and the TCRdb table lists in-frame clones only, not all of them. Among over 200,000 clones listed, approximately 85% were seen once. Material: PBMCs or T cells enriched from blood (not recorded which). These receptors were obtained from a woman between 45 and 65 years old who had recovered from COVID-19. CDR3s include the opening cysteine and the closing phenylalanine or tryptophan. D genes are given only for firm matches. Rows give clone size only sometimes, using once, few, many, or a class for an expanded clone.

J gene,V gene,clone size,D gene,CDR3 protein,CDR3 DNA
TRBJ2-7,TRBV5-5,-,-,CASSLSSGSYEQYF,TGTGCCAGCAGCTTGTCTTCCGGGAGCTACGAGCAGTACTTC
TRBJ1-6,TRBV27,-,-,CASSLSKLGGNSPLHF,TGTGCCAGCAGTTTATCGAAATTGGGGGGGAATTCACCCCTCCACTTT
TRBJ1-4,TRBV2,-,TRBD1,CASSTRQGTNEKLFF,TGTGCCAGCAGCACTAGACAGGGTACTAATGAAAAACTGTTTTTT
TRBJ2-3,TRBV7-2,once,-,CASSPRGEGRGLADTQYF,TGTGCCAGCAGCCCGCGCGGTGAGGGCCGAGGTTTGGCAGATACGCAGTATTTT
TRBJ1-1,TRBV5-1,-,-,CASSLALAGWKGTEAFF,TGCGCCAGCAGCTTGGCCTTGGCAGGGTGGAAGGGAACTGAAGCTTTCTTT
TRBJ1-2,TRBV10-2,few,-,CASSESIVPKRGYTF,TGCGCCAGCAGTGAGTCTATAGTCCCAAAGCGGGGCTACACCTTC
TRBJ1-6,TRBV28,-,-,CASSLPGSSPLHF,TGTGCCAGCAGCTTGCCAGGGTCTTCACCCCTCCACTTT
TRBJ2-1,TRBV19,once,TRBD2,CASNPGLANEQFF,TGTGCCAGTAATCCGGGACTAGCGAATGAGCAGTTCTTC
TRBJ1-2,TRBV28,-,-,CASSLSGDYGYTF,TGTGCCAGCAGCCTCTCGGGAGACTATGGCTACACCTTC
TRBJ1-4,TRBV18,once,-,CASSPSSPRGEKLFF,TGTGCCAGCTCCCCATCGTCCCCGCGAGGGGAAAAACTGTTTTTT
TRBJ2-3,TRBV11-3,-,-,CASSLGGQSTDTQYF,TGTGCCAGCAGCTTAGGTGGACAGAGCACAGATACGCAGTATTTT